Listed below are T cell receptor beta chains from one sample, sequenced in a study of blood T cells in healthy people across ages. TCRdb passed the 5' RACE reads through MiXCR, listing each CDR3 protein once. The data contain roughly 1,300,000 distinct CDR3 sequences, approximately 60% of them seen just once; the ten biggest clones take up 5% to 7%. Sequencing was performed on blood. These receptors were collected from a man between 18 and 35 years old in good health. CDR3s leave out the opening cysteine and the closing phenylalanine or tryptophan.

cdr3_aa: AIKGIDYEQY
j_call: NA
v_call: TRBV10-3
cdr3_length: 10

cdr3_aa: SARETSGGNYEQY
j_call: TRBJ2-7
v_call: TRBV20-1
cdr3_length: 13

cdr3_aa: ASKRGYQETQY
j_call: TRBJ2-5
v_call: TRBV5-1
cdr3_length: 11

cdr3_aa: ASSQDFATEAF
j_call: TRBJ1-1
v_call: TRBV3-1
cdr3_length: 11

cdr3_aa: ASSLLSAGSNPGELF
j_call: TRBJ2-2
v_call: TRBV7-9
cdr3_length: 15

cdr3_aa: ASSSPLRTGSLEQY
j_call: NA
v_call: TRBV7-9
cdr3_length: 14

cdr3_aa: ASSPFVDSSGYT
j_call: TRBJ1-2
v_call: TRBV9
cdr3_length: 12

cdr3_aa: ASSVLRGQGNEQF
j_call: TRBJ2-1
v_call: TRBV2
cdr3_length: 13

cdr3_aa: ASSLYTDTQY
j_call: TRBJ2-3
v_call: TRBV12-3/TRBV12-4
cdr3_length: 10

cdr3_aa: SARDEGDNEQF
j_call: TRBJ2-1
v_call: TRBV20-1
cdr3_length: 11